This TCR beta chain was identified during a study of blood T cell repertoires in COVID-19. Study details: From T cells, B-cell-depleted T cells, or PBMCs came the material, which was cDNA or gDNA.

Original methodology: Counts of nucleated cells, estimated from reference gene primer amplification, were obtained. Sequencing was performed with immunoSEQ multiplex PCR; in TCRdb, only in-frame clones are kept and a portion is missing. V and J calls and clone size are as listed in that table; D and trimming were resolved from the DNA. Of approximately 120,000 clones in the sample, roughly 80% were seen once. The V gene's germline CDR1 is MNHNS and CDR2 SASEGT. The length of the CDR3 is 15 residues. V lost 0 bases, J lost 8 bases, and 3 bases stayed unmatched. The clonotype comes from a man younger than 45 who had recovered from COVID-19. Sequencing was carried out using PBMCs or T cells enriched from blood (not recorded which). This chain connects TRBV6-1 to TRBJ2-1, with 11 nucleotides matching TRBD2. CDR3 amino acids: CASSEAAGLADEQFF. For the CDR3, the DNA is TGTGCCAGCAGTGAAGCCGCGGGACTAGCGGATGAGCAGTTCTTC.